This entry lists 21 T cell receptor beta chains sequenced from one sample in a study of human T cells and chemical hapten exposure. Each CDR3 protein is one row after TCRdb ran MiXCR on the RACE reads. The data contain more than 300,000 distinct CDR3 sequences, 4.5% to 5.5% of them singletons. Specified time point: pre-sensitization, week 0. The treatment is: therapeutic diphenylcyclopropenone sensitization with weekly scalp DPC. The material was whole blood, obtained in connection with sensitization to the hapten diphenylcyclopropenone (DPC). The receptors were gathered from a woman aged 18-35 years with alopecia areata. Some clones in this sample may be carry-over from other donors' samples.

Ten or more counts support this clonotype. The chain is built from TRBV3-1 and TRBJ1-1; D gene uncertain. The CDR3 is made up of 16 amino acids. Germline V CDR1 and CDR2: LGHDT, YNNKEL (reference sequence). The V end lost 0 bases, the J end lost 4 bases, and 15 bases lay between the germline ends. The CDR3 is CASSQDWREKGTEAFF. The CDR3 DNA is TGTGCCAGCAGCCAAGATTGGAGGGAAAAAGGCACTGAAGCTTTCTTT.

This clonotype came up a few times. The chain employs TRBV19 and TRBJ2-1, with D possibly called TRBD1 or TRBD2 (5 bases each). The V end lost 3 bases, the J end lost 5 bases, and 8 bases lay between the germline ends. The CDR3 runs 13 residues. Germline CDR1 LNHDA, CDR2 SQIVND (reference sequence). In DNA, the CDR3 is TGTGCCAGTAGTATGGGACGGAACAATGAGCAGTTCTTC. Amino acid sequence: CASSMGRNNEQFF.

The CDR3 DNA reads TGTGCCAGCAGCTTAGGTCAGGGTAGACGAGATACGCAGTATTTT. Protein product: CASSLGQGRRDTQYF. The gene calls are TRBV7-8 and TRBJ2-3, with D possibly being TRBD1 (5 bases). CDR1 and CDR2 (germline): SGHVS, FQNEAQ. Trimming cost V 1 base and J 5 bases, with 13 bases left between them. There are 15 residues in the CDR3.

The gene calls are TRBV5-1 and TRBJ2-2, with D hard to call. Trimming stripped 2 bases from V and 9 bases from J, with 5 bases between. The CDR3 sequence is 11 residues long. Germline loops: CDR1 SGHRS, CDR2 YFSETQ. The CDR3 region is CASSLGRELFF. In DNA form, the CDR3 reads TGCGCCAGCAGCTTAGGAAGGGAGCTGTTTTTT.

This clonotype was seen repeatedly, ten times or more. The chain joins TRBV10-3 to TRBJ2-3; no clear D. V was clipped by 6 bases and J by 5 bases, with 9 bases between them. The germline CDR1 and CDR2 sequences are ENHRY and SYGVKD. The CDR3 sequence is 12 residues long. CDR3 DNA: TGTGCCATCAGCCTAGTGGGAGATACGCAGTATTTT. Translated, it gives CAISLVGDTQYF.

For the CDR3, the DNA is TGTGCCAGCGGGTGGGCAGACCAAGAGACCCAGTACTTC. This translates into CASGWADQETQYF. J is TRBJ2-5 and V is TRBV5-6; D unclear. The CDR3 loop spans 13 amino acids. V lost 7 bases, J lost 0 bases, and 10 bases lay in between. Per the germline V gene, CDR1 is SGHDT and CDR2 is YYEEEE.

Only a few counts were recorded for this clonotype. This rearrangement joins TRBV28 to TRBJ1-1, with D uncertain. Germline CDR1 and CDR2: MDHEN and SYDVKM. CDR3 length: 13 residues. Trimming took 5 bases from V and 11 from J, leaving 18 bases between them. CDR3 in DNA: TGTGCCAGCAGTACAATTTCGGGAGTCGAGGCTTTCTTT. As protein: CASSTISGVEAFF. The full variable domain, rest sourced from reference TRBV28 and TRBJ1-1, is DVKVTQSSRYLVKRTGEKVFLECVQDMDHENMFWYRQDPGLGLRLIYFSYDVKMKEKGDIPEGYSVSREKKERFSLILESASTNQTSMYLCASSTISGVEAFFGQGTRLTVV.

A few counts support this clonotype. The chain combines TRBV5-5 with TRBJ1-2, with D hard to call. The CDR3 is 16 residues long. Trimming pared 1 base from V and 7 bases from J, leaving 20 bases between. Germline CDR1 SGHKS, CDR2 YYEKEE (reference sequence). In DNA form, the CDR3 reads TGTGCCAGCAGCTTGTCTGGGCCCCAGAATGTTGGTGGCTACACCTTC. Its translation is CASSLSGPQNVGGYTF.

The V gene is TRBV7-2, the J gene TRBJ2-3, with D uncertain. The germline gives CDR1 SGHTA, CDR2 FQGNSA. This CDR3 is built from 12 residues. V lost 7 bases to trimming and J lost 0 bases, with 5 bases between them. CDR3 DNA: TGTGCCAGCAAAAAAAGCACAGATACGCAGTATTTT. As protein: CASKKSTDTQYF.

The rearrangement links TRBV27 to TRBJ1-3; TRBD1 aligns across 9 bases. V shed 5 bases and J 4 bases; nucleotides not matched to a gene: 18. Germline V CDR1 and CDR2: MNHEY, SMNVEV (reference sequence). This CDR3 has 19 residues. The CDR3 DNA reads TGTGCCAGCAGTCACCTCCCGGGACAGGGAGGTGTGGGCGGAAACACCATATATTTT. Translating gives CASSHLPGQGGVGGNTIYF.

This clonotype has ten or more counts. This chain joins TRBV29-1 and TRBJ2-2; no definite D call. Germline lookup yields CDR1 SQVTM and CDR2 ANQGSEA. V shed 5 bases and J shed 4 bases, with 11 bases lying between them. This CDR3 is 13 amino acids long. The CDR3 nucleotides read TGCAGCGTTCAAAGGGCGCCCACCGGGGAGCTGTTTTTT. Its protein is CSVQRAPTGELFF.

J is TRBJ2-5 and V is TRBV12-3 or TRBV12-4; 7 bases are shared with TRBD2. This CDR3 is built from 13 residues. Trimming at V came to 4 bases and at J to 5 bases, leaving 4 bases not matched to a gene. CDR3 nucleotide sequence: TGTGCCAGCAGTTCCGGGGGGTTGGAGACCCAGTACTTC. It codes for CASSSGGLETQYF.

This clonotype was found many times. This chain uses TRBV7-2 with TRBJ1-1; perhaps TRBD1 as D (6 bases). V lost 5 bases to trimming and J lost 5 bases, with 12 bases between them. The germline V gene encodes CDR1 SGHTA and CDR2 FQGNSA. This CDR3 has 13 amino acids. In DNA, the CDR3 is TGTGCCAGCAGCACAGGGTTTCTGACTGAAGCTTTCTTT. It translates to CASSTGFLTEAFF.

This clonotype was counted only a few times. The chain carries TRBV6-5 and TRBJ2-7; TRBD2 aligns across 7 bases. Per the germline V gene, CDR1 is MNHEY and CDR2 is SVGAGI. This CDR3 has 15 residues. V dropped 0 bases and J dropped 3; count of bases not matched to a gene: 5. The CDR3 coding sequence is TGTGCCAGCAGTTACTCTGTCGGGGGGAACTACGAGCAGTACTTC. This encodes CASSYSVGGNYEQYF.

This clonotype was recorded at least ten times. V and J are TRBV5-5 and TRBJ1-1, with 12 bases matching TRBD1. The CDR3 sequence is 16 residues long. Germline assignment: CDR1 SGHKS and CDR2 YYEKEE (reference sequence). With V trimmed by 3 bases and J by 5 bases, 8 bases remained unmatched. Written as DNA, the CDR3 is TGTGCCAGCAGCTATGCGGGACAGGGGGCCTCGACTGAAGCTTTCTTT. Protein sequence: CASSYAGQGASTEAFF.

V usage is TRBV3-1 and J usage is TRBJ2-1; TRBD2 aligns across 8 bases. V dropped 1 base and J dropped 9; count of bases not matched to a gene: 11. Germline V gene data show CDR1 as LGHDT and CDR2 as YNNKEL (reference sequence). The CDR3 length is 16 residues. Here the CDR3 DNA reads TGTGCCAGCAGCCAAGTATCAGCGGGGGTATTTAGTGAGCAGTTCTTC. It translates to CASSQVSAGVFSEQFF.

This clonotype came up a few times. The V and J genes are TRBV6-6 and TRBJ1-5, with a weak D call TRBD1 (6 bases). The CDR3 is 15 residues long. Germline V gene data show CDR1 as MNHNY and CDR2 as SVGAGI (reference sequence). V shed 5 bases and J shed 5 bases, with 16 bases lying between them. The CDR3 reads CASSPPGGAHQPQHF. For the CDR3, the DNA is TGTGCCAGCAGTCCTCCCGGGGGGGCCCATCAGCCCCAGCATTTT.

This clonotype occurred many times. The V and J genes are TRBV9 and TRBJ2-3, with 7 bases identical to TRBD2. CDR1 is SGDLS, CDR2 YYNGEE, per germline. The CDR3 covers 15 residues. The V gene end was trimmed by 1 base and the J gene end by 4 bases; junction bases not matched to a gene: 6. CDR3 in amino acids: CASSVITGGADTQYF. In DNA form, the CDR3 reads TGTGCCAGCAGCGTAATAACTGGGGGGGCAGATACGCAGTATTTT.

This clonotype was seen many times. The V and J genes are TRBV5-6 and TRBJ1-4; 8 nucleotides align to TRBD1. The CDR3 contains 16 residues. With V trimmed by 4 bases and J by 0 bases, 5 bases remained unmatched. CDR1 and CDR2 from the germline V gene are SGHDT and YYEEEE. CDR3 DNA: TGTGCCAGCAGCCGGGGACAGGCATCAACTAATGAAAAACTGTTTTTT. It codes for CASSRGQASTNEKLFF. The full variable domain, rest sourced from reference TRBV5-6 and TRBJ1-4, is DAGVTQSPTHLIKTRGQQVTLRCSPKSGHDTVSWYQQALGQGPQFIFQYYEEEERQRGNFPDRFSGHQFPNYSSELNVNALLLGDSALYLCASSRGQASTNEKLFFGSGTQLSVL.

This clonotype has more than one count but fewer than ten. The chain recombines TRBV4-3 with TRBJ1-4; D is perhaps TRBD1 (5 bases). The CDR3 length is 14 residues. Germline V gives CDR1 LGHNA, CDR2 YSLEER. The V and J ends lost 6 bases and 8 bases respectively, with 16 bases between them. CDR3 residues: CASSKGQGWEKLFF. CDR3 DNA: TGCGCCAGCAGTAAAGGGCAGGGTTGGGAAAAACTGTTTTTT.

This clonotype came up many times. The chain combines TRBV6-6 with TRBJ1-3; D is uncertain. Germline V gene sequence: CDR1 MNHNY, CDR2 SVGAGI (reference sequence). The CDR3 has 14 residues. V lost 4 bases and J 0 bases, leaving 7 bases between the germline ends. CDR3 in amino acids: CASSFGASGNTIYF. The CDR3 nucleotides are TGTGCCAGCAGTTTCGGAGCCTCTGGAAACACCATATATTTT.